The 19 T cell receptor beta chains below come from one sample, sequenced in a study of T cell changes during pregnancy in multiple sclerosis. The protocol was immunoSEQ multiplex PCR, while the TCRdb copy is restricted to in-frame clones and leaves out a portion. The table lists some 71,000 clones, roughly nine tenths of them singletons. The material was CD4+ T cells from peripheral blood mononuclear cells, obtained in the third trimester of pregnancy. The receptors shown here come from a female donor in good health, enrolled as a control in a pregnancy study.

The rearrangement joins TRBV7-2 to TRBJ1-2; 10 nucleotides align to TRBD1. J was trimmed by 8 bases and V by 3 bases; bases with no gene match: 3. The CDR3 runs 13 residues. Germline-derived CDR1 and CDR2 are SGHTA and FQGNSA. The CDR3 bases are TGTGCCAGCAGCTTGGGGACAGGGGAAGGCTACACCTTC. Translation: CASSLGTGEGYTF.

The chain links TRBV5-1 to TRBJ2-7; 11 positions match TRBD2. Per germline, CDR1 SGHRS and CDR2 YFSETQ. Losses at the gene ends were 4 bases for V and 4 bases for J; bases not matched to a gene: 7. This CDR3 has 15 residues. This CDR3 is CASSPSGTSGYEQYF. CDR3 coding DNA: TGCGCCAGCAGCCCCTCGGGGACTAGCGGATACGAGCAGTACTTC.

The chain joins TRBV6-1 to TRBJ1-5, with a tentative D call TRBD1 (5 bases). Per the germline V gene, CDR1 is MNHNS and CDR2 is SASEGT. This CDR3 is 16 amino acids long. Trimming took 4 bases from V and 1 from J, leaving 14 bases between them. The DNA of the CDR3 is TGTGCCAGCAGTGTGATGAGCCAGGGAAGCAATCAGCCCCAGCATTTT. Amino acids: CASSVMSQGSNQPQHF.

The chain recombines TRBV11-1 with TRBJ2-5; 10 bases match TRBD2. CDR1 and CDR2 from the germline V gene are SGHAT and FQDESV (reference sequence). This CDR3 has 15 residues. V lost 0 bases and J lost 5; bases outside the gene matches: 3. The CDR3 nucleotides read TGTGCCAGCAGCTTAGCGAGGGGACTAGCGGAGACCCAGTACTTC. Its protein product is CASSLARGLAETQYF.

The CDR3: CASRVLAGTDYEQYF. As DNA, the CDR3 is TGCGCCAGCAGGGTGCTTGCGGGGACGGACTACGAGCAGTACTTC. The chain carries TRBV5-1 and TRBJ2-7; TRBD2 is a possible D gene (6 bases). The V end lost 5 bases, the J end lost 3 bases, and 18 bases lay between the germline ends. CDR1 SGHRS and CDR2 YFSETQ come from the germline V gene. This CDR3 is 15 amino acids long.

DNA for the CDR3: TGTGCCAGTAGTATTCAACGGGGGGGCACAGATACGCAGTATTTT. Translating it yields CASSIQRGGTDTQYF. The V call is TRBV19, the J call TRBJ2-3; 7 bases align to TRBD2. Germline CDR1 LNHDA, CDR2 SQIVND (reference sequence). The CDR3 extends over 15 amino acids. J was trimmed by 1 base and V by 3 bases; bases with no gene match: 4.

CDR3 in amino acids: CASSRGLAGIKETQYF. DNA of the CDR3: TGCGCCAGCAGCAGGGGACTAGCGGGGATAAAAGAGACCCAGTACTTC. The genes are TRBV5-1 and TRBJ2-5, with 13 bases that match TRBD2. This CDR3 has 16 amino acids. Trimming at V came to 4 bases and at J to 3 bases, leaving 6 bases not matched to a gene. The V gene's germline CDR1 is SGHRS and CDR2 YFSETQ.

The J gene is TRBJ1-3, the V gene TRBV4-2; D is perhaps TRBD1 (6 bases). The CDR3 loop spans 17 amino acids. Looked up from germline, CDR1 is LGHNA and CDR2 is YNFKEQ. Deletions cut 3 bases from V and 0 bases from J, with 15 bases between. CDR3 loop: CASSHQQGQNSGNTIYF. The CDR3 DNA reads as TGTGCCAGCAGCCACCAGCAGGGACAAAACTCTGGAAACACCATATATTTT.

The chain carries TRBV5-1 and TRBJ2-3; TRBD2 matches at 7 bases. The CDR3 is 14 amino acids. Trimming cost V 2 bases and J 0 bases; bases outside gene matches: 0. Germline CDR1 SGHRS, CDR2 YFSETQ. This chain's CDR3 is CASSLAGSTDTQYF. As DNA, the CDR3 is TGCGCCAGCAGCTTAGCGGGGAGCACAGATACGCAGTATTTT.

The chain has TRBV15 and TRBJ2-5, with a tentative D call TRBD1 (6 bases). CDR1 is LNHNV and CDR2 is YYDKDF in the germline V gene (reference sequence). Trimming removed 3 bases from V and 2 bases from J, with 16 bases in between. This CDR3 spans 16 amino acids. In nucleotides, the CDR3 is TGTGCCACCAGCAGGGGGACAACAGGGCGGCAAGAGACCCAGTACTTC. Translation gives CATSRGTTGRQETQYF.

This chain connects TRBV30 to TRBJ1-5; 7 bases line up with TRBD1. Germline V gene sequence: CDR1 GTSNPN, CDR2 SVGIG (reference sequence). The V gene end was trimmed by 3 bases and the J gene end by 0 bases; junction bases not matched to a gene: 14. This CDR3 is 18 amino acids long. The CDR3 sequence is CAWSGTGVLRNSNQPQHF. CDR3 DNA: TGTGCCTGGAGCGGTACAGGGGTATTGAGGAATAGCAATCAGCCCCAGCATTTT.

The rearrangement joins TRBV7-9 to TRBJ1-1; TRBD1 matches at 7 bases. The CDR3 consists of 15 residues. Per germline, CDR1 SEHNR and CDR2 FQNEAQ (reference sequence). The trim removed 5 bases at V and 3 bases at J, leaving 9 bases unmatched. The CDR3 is CASSPDRDMDTEAFF. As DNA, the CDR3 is TGTGCCAGCAGCCCAGACAGGGATATGGACACTGAAGCTTTCTTT.

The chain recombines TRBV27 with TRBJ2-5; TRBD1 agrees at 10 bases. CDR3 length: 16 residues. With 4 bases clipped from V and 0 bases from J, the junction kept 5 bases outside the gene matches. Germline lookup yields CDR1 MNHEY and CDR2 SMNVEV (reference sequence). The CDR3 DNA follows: TGTGCCAGCAGTTCATGGACAGGGGGGTACCAAGAGACCCAGTACTTC. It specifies CASSSWTGGYQETQYF.

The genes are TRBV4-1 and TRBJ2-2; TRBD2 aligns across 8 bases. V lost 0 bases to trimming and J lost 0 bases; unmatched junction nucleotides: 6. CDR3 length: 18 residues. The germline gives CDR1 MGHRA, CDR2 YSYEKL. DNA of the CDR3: TGCGCCAGCAGCCAAGAACAAGCGGGGGCCCCGAACACCGGGGAGCTGTTTTTT. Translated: CASSQEQAGAPNTGELFF.

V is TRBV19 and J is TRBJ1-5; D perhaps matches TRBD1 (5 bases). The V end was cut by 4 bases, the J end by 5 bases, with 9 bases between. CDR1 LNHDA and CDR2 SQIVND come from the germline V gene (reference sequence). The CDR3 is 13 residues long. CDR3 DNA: TGTGCCAGTAGTAATTCCAGGGATCAGCCCCAGCATTTT. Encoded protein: CASSNSRDQPQHF.

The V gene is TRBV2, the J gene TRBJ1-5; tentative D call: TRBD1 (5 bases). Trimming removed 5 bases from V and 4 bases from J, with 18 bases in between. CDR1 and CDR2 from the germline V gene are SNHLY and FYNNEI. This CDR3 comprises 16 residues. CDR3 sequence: CASSQLTGVGNQPQHF. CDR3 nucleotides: TGTGCCAGCAGTCAACTAACAGGAGTCGGGAATCAGCCCCAGCATTTT.

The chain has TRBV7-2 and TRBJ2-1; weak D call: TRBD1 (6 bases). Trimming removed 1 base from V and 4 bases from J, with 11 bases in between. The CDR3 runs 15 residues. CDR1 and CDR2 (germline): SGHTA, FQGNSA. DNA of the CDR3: TGTGCCAGCAGCTTAGTTGAGGGGGTATACAATGAGCAGTTCTTC. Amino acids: CASSLVEGVYNEQFF.

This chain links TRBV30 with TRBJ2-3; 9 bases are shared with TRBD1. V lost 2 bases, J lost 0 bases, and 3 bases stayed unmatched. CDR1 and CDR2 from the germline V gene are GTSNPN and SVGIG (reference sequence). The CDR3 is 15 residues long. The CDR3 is CAWSSGTGSTDTQYF. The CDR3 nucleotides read TGTGCCTGGAGTTCCGGGACAGGGAGCACAGATACGCAGTATTTT.

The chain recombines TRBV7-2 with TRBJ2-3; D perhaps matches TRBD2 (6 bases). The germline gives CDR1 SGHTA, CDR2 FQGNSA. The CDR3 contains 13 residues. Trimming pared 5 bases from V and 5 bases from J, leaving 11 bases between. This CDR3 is CASSPGGIDTQYF. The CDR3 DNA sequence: TGTGCCAGCAGCCCTGGGGGGATAGATACGCAGTATTTT.